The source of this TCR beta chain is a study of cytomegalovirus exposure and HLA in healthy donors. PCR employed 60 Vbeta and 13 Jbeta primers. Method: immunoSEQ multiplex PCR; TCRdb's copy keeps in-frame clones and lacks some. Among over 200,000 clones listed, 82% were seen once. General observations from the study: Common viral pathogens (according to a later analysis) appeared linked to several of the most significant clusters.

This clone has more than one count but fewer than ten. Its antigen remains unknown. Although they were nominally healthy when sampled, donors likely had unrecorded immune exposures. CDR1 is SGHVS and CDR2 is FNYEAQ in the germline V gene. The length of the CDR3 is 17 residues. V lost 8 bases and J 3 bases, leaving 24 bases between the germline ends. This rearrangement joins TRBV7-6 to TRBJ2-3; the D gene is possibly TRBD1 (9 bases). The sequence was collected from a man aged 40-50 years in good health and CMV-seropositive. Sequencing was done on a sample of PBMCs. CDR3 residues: CASSGTGFGRETDTQYF. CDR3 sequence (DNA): TGTGCCAGCTCCGGGACAGGGTTCGGGAGGGAAACAGATACGCAGTATTTT.